The 3 T cell receptor beta chains below were found in one sample sequenced in a study of Ad26.COV2.S vaccination and SARS-CoV-2 variants. Specified treatment: about 20 received Ad26.COV2.S at low or high dose, single or two shots; 5 received placebo; per-sample allocation not given. It was on day 63 after the first vaccine or placebo injection that samples were taken. This table comes from immunoSEQ multiplex PCR, and its TCRdb copy is limited to in-frame clones, with some not included. This repertoire shows roughly 380,000 clones, over 75% found once; its top ten account for roughly 3.2%. Sequencing was performed on peripheral blood, taken in a trial of Ad26.COV2.S vaccine versus placebo. Receptors originate from a person aged 18-60 years who received the Ad26.COV2.S COVID-19 vaccine or a placebo.

This chain links TRBV2 with TRBJ1-5; 8 bases map to TRBD1. In germline, CDR1 is SNHLY, CDR2 FYNNEI. The CDR3 contains 15 residues. The junction had 4 bases not matched to a gene; V was cut back by 6 bases and J by 0 bases. The CDR3 DNA reads as TGTGCCAGCAGGGACAGGGAGTATAGCAATCAGCCCCAGCATTTT. Its translation: CASRDREYSNQPQHF.

This rearrangement joins TRBV27 to TRBJ2-7; 10 nucleotides line up with TRBD1. V gave up 3 bases and J gave up 1 base; unmatched junction bases: 9. This CDR3 is built from 17 residues. The germline V gene encodes CDR1 MNHEY and CDR2 SMNVEV (reference sequence). In DNA, the CDR3 is TGTGCCAGCAGTTTGGGGATGGGACAGGGGCCTTCCTACGAGCAGTACTTC. Protein sequence: CASSLGMGQGPSYEQYF.

The chain is built from TRBV30 and TRBJ1-4; no definite D call. The V gene's germline CDR1 is GTSNPN and CDR2 SVGIG (reference sequence). Trimming left V 3 bases short and J 5 bases short, with 10 bases between. This CDR3 is built from 13 residues. The CDR3 nucleotides read TGTGCCTGGAGGCAAGGACCAAATGAAAAACTGTTTTTT. Its protein product is CAWRQGPNEKLFF.